This T cell receptor beta chain is from a study of T-cell memory formation after mild COVID-19. TCR alpha and TCR beta cDNA libraries carrying sample barcodes and UMIs came from 5'RACE with constant-segment primers. TCRdb reprocessed the 5' RACE reads via MiXCR and lists one record per CDR3 protein. The table includes 250,000 to 300,000 distinct CDR3 sequences, around a sixth detected once. This clonotype was counted between two and nine times. The antigen is undetermined. Points from the study as a whole: The study found contracting CD4+ clones mainly in CM and EM and contracting CD8+ clones in EMRA. Certain responding clones were present in pre-infection memory, suggesting participation of cross-reactive memory.

Trimming removed 3 bases from V and 7 bases from J, with 16 bases in between. This CDR3 region has 16 residues. Germline loops: CDR1 ENHRY, CDR2 SYGVKD. The sample consisted of PBMCs or a T cell subset sorted from them (not recorded which). This sequence was found in a man between 18 and 29 years old who had mild COVID-19 (a few samples of this study predate the infection). Cell type and time point are not known. The V gene is TRBV10-3, the J gene TRBJ1-6; tentatively, D is TRBD1 (6 bases). CDR3: CAISDPLGQWNSPLHF. In nucleotides, the CDR3 is TGTGCCATCAGTGATCCTCTCGGACAGTGGAATTCACCCCTCCACTTT.